The 16 T cell receptor beta chains presented below share a single source sample, sequenced in a study of shared clonotypes between healthy human individuals (dated by TCRdb to about 2020). Libraries were constructed by the immunoSEQ multiplex PCR assay. TCRdb holds this immuneACCESS table with in-frame rearrangements only. Some clones are missing; in checked studies, unresolved V genes explain under half, and the rest has no known cause. This sample gives hundreds of thousands of clones in total; about 92% of them show up just once. About 24% of the sample is taken by the ten largest. CD8 naive samples were CD45RO-negative cells positively selected for CCR7, giving a CD45RA+CCR7+ population that excluded TemRA cells. The sample was naive CD8+ T cells sorted from blood. Reading the label with the study, this specimen's cell subset or site is: CD45RA+CCR7+. The receptors were gathered from a man aged 25 to 45 in good health.

V and J are TRBV9 and TRBJ2-3, with D perhaps assigned TRBD1 or TRBD2 (6 bases each). CDR3 length: 15 amino acids. The V gene lost 0 bases and the J gene lost 4 bases, with 12 bases spanning the gap. Per germline, CDR1 SGDLS and CDR2 YYNGEE. The DNA for the CDR3 is TGTGCCAGCAGCGTAGTTGCGGGACAAGCAGATACGCAGTATTTT. Its translation: CASSVVAGQADTQYF.

The V call is TRBV15, the J call TRBJ2-1, with TRBD2 matching over 9 bases. V gave up 3 bases and J gave up 9 bases; unmatched junction bases: 9. This CDR3 spans 15 amino acids. Per germline, CDR1 LNHNV and CDR2 YYDKDF (reference sequence). CDR3 sequence (DNA): TGTGCCACCAGCAGTTCAGTAGCGGGGGCGGGTGAGCAGTTCTTC. This codes for CATSSSVAGAGEQFF.

To note about this clone: Additional DNA sequences in this sample encode the identical CDR3. V is TRBV6-1 and J is TRBJ2-5, with D hard to call. This CDR3 has 17 amino acids. Germline CDR1 is MNHNS and CDR2 is SASEGT. V was trimmed by 4 bases and J by 8 bases, leaving 26 bases between them. The CDR3, as DNA: TGTGCCAGCAGTGCCTCCGGCCGCTTCCATCGCGCGGCAACCCAGTACTTC. Translation: CASSASGRFHRAATQYF.

The gene calls are TRBV13 and TRBJ2-7; maybe TRBD2 (6 bases). From germline, CDR1 is PRHDT and CDR2 FYEKMQ (reference sequence). V was pared by 0 bases and J by 4 bases, with 7 bases between. The CDR3 sequence is 13 residues long. The CDR3 DNA is TGTGCCAGCAGCTTAGGAGGACTATACGAGCAGTACTTC. This encodes CASSLGGLYEQYF.

J is TRBJ2-1 and V is TRBV12-5; 10 positions agree with TRBD1. The CDR3 length is 17 residues. After removal of 7 bases from V and 8 bases from J, the junction contained 17 bases not matched to a gene. Germline CDR1 reads LGHNT; CDR2 reads FRNRAP. The CDR3 spells CASALPLGTGDFDEQFF. The CDR3 DNA is TGTGCTAGTGCCCTTCCATTAGGGACAGGGGATTTTGATGAGCAGTTCTTC. The full variable domain, in which reference TRBV12-5 and TRBJ2-1 provide the parts outside the CDR3, is DARVTQTPRHKVTEMGQEVTMRCQPILGHNTVFWYRQTMMQGLELLAYFRNRAPLDDSGMPKDRFSAEMPDATLATLKIQPSEPRDSAVYFCASALPLGTGDFDEQFFGPGTRLTVL.

This clone showed up just a few times. This chain connects TRBV30 to TRBJ1-5; D is ambiguous. There are 14 residues in the CDR3. The V and J ends lost 0 bases and 6 bases respectively, with 12 bases between them. Germline CDR1 reads GTSNPN; CDR2 reads SVGIG (reference sequence). The CDR3 bases are TGTGCCTGGAGTGTACCTGGCAGCGGTCAGCCCCAGCATTTT. Protein product: CAWSVPGSGQPQHF.

The genes are TRBV6-5 and TRBJ2-7; unclear D gene. V was pared by 7 bases and J by 5 bases, with 12 bases between. Germline V gene sequence: CDR1 MNHEY, CDR2 SVGAGI. The CDR3 extends over 12 amino acids. The CDR3 sequence: CASISRGHEQYF. DNA of the CDR3: TGTGCCAGCATCTCCCGAGGCCACGAGCAGTACTTC.

The J gene is TRBJ2-3, the V gene TRBV13; D not resolved. Germline V gene data show CDR1 as PRHDT and CDR2 as FYEKMQ (reference sequence). V was cut by 10 bases and J by 0 bases, with 8 bases left in between. The CDR3 loop spans 12 amino acids. The CDR3 DNA follows: TGTGCCACAACTTCTAGCACAGATACGCAGTATTTT. Translating gives CATTSSTDTQYF.

The chain uses TRBV2 and TRBJ2-3; a weak D match, TRBD2 (6 bases). Germline CDR1 SNHLY, CDR2 FYNNEI. The V gene lost 6 bases and the J gene lost 1 base, with 11 bases spanning the gap. The CDR3 sequence is 14 residues long. The CDR3 bases are TGTGCCAGCAGCCCAAGGAGGGGCACAGATACGCAGTATTTT. Encoded protein: CASSPRRGTDTQYF.

The rearrangement uses TRBV11-2 and TRBJ2-1; 8 nucleotides agree with TRBD1. Germline loops: CDR1 SGHAT, CDR2 FQNNGV. This CDR3 comprises 15 residues. V shed 5 bases, J shed 8 bases, and the junction held 11 bases outside the gene matches. CDR3 coding DNA: TGTGCCAGCAGCCTAAGTAGCACAGGGGGTGATGAGCAGTTCTTC. Amino acids: CASSLSSTGGDEQFF.

CDR3 nucleotide sequence: TGTGCCAGCAGCTTACCATCCTCAGGGTTGTTGCTCTCTCAGCCCCAGCATTTT. It specifies CASSLPSSGLLLSQPQHF. This sequence joins TRBV7-8 and TRBJ1-5; D possibly corresponds to TRBD1 (5 bases). CDR1 is SGHVS and CDR2 is FQNEAQ in the germline V gene. Trimming cost V 2 bases and J 6 bases, with 23 bases left between them. This CDR3 is 18 amino acids long.

This chain connects TRBV29-1 to TRBJ2-5, with 15 bases fitting TRBD2. The CDR3 extends over 16 amino acids. Germline values: CDR1 SQVTM, CDR2 ANQGSEA. V lost 4 bases to trimming and J lost 5 bases; unmatched junction nucleotides: 8. The CDR3 sequence: CSVVGLAGGHYETQYF. The CDR3 DNA reads TGCAGCGTTGTGGGACTAGCGGGAGGACATTATGAGACCCAGTACTTC.

The CDR3 DNA reads TGTGCCATCAGGGGGGACAGTACCGCAGATACGCAGTATTTT. Translating gives CAIRGDSTADTQYF. The chain links TRBV10-3 to TRBJ2-3; 7 bases align to TRBD1. Germline values: CDR1 ENHRY, CDR2 SYGVKD. The length of the CDR3 is 14 residues. The V gene end was trimmed by 6 bases and the J gene end by 4 bases; junction bases not matched to a gene: 7.

This chain links TRBV5-1 with TRBJ2-7, with TRBD2 identical over 8 bases. The CDR3 sequence is 16 residues long. The ends lost 0 bases at V and 0 bases at J; junction bases unmatched: 5. Germline V CDR1 and CDR2: SGHRS, YFSETQ. CDR3 sequence (DNA): TGCGCCAGCAGCTTGGTACCCAGCGGGAGCTCCTACGAGCAGTACTTC. Translating gives CASSLVPSGSSYEQYF.

As for this clone: Other DNA variants within this sample encode the same CDR3. The rearrangement uses TRBV27 and TRBJ2-7, with a weak D call TRBD1 (5 bases). The V and J ends lost 2 bases and 0 bases respectively, with 11 bases between them. The CDR3 runs to 15 residues. From germline, CDR1 is MNHEY and CDR2 SMNVEV (reference sequence). CDR3 DNA: TGTGCCAGCAGTTTAAAGGGGCGAAGCTCCTACGAGCAGTACTTC. It encodes CASSLKGRSSYEQYF.

J is TRBJ2-7 and V is TRBV29-1, with D possibly matching TRBD2 (5 bases). CDR1 SQVTM and CDR2 ANQGSEA come from the germline V gene. The CDR3 consists of 16 residues. Trimming removed 0 bases at V and 0 bases at J, with 15 bases between. CDR3 region: CSVEDRSGISSYEQYF. The DNA for the CDR3 is TGCAGCGTTGAAGATCGATCGGGAATTAGCTCCTACGAGCAGTACTTC.